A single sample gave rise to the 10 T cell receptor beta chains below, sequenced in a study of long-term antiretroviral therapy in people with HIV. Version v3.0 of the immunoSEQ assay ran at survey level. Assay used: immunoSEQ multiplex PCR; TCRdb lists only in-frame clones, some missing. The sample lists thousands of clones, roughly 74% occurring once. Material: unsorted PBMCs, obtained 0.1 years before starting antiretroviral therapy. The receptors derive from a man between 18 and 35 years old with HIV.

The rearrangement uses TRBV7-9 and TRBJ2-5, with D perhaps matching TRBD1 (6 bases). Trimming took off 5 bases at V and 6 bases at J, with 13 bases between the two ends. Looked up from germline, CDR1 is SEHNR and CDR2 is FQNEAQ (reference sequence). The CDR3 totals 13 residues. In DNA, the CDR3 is TGTGCCAGCAGCGTGAACAGGGAACAGACCCAGTACTTC. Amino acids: CASSVNREQTQYF.

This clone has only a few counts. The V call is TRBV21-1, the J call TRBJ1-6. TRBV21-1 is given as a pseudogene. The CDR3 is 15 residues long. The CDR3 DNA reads TGTGCCAGCAGCAAGCTCCCCGGGTATAATTCACCCCTCCACTTT. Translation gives CASSKLPGYNSPLHF.

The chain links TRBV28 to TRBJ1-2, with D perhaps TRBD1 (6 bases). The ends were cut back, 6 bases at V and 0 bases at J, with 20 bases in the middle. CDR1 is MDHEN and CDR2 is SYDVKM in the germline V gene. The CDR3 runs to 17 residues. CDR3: CASRYAPGQRSNYGYTF. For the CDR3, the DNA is TGTGCCAGCAGATATGCCCCCGGACAGCGATCTAACTATGGCTACACCTTC.

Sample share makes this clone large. The CDR3 region is CASRDSLGFGQPQHF. As DNA, the CDR3 is TGTGCCAGTAGAGACAGCCTAGGATTCGGGCAGCCCCAGCATTTT. The chain joins TRBV19 to TRBJ1-5; tentatively, D is TRBD1 (5 bases). This CDR3 region has 15 residues. V was shortened by 6 bases and J by 7 bases, with 19 bases between the two germline ends. The V gene's germline CDR1 is LNHDA and CDR2 SQIVND (reference sequence).

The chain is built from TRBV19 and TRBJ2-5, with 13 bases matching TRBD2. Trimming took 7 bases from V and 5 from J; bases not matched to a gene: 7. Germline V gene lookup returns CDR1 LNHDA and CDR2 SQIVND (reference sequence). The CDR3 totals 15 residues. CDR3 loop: CASKTGLAGAETQYF. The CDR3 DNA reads TGTGCCAGTAAAACCGGACTAGCGGGGGCGGAGACCCAGTACTTC.

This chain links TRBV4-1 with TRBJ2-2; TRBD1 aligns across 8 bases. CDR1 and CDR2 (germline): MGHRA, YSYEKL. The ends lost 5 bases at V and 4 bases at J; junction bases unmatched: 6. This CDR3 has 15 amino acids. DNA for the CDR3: TGCGCCAGCAGCAGGGGACAGGCGGCCACCGGGGAGCTGTTTTTT. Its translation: CASSRGQAATGELFF.

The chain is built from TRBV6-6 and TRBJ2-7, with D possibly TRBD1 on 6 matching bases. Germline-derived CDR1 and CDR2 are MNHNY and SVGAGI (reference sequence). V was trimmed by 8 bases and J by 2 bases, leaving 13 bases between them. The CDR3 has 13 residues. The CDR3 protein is CASLGQRPYEQYV. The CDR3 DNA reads TGTGCCAGCCTGGGACAAAGACCCTACGAGCAGTACGTC.

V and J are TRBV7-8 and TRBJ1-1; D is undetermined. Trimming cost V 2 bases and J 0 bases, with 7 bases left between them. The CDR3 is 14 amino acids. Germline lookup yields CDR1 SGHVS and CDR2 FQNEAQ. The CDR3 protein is CASSLPQLNTEAFF. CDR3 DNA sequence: TGTGCCAGCAGCTTACCCCAGCTGAACACTGAAGCTTTCTTT. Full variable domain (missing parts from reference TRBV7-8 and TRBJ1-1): GAGVSQSPRYKVAKRGQDVALRCDPISGHVSLFWYQQALGQGPEFLTYFQNEAQLDKSGLPSDRFFAERPEGSVSTLKIQRTQQEDSAVYLCASSLPQLNTEAFFGQGTRLTVV.

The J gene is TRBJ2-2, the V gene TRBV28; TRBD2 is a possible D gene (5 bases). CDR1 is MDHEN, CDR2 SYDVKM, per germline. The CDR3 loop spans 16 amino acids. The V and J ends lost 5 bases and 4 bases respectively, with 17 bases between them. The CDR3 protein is CASSERHNRGTGELFF. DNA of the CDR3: TGTGCCAGCAGTGAGCGACACAATCGGGGCACCGGGGAGCTGTTTTTT.

CDR3 DNA sequence: TGTGCCAGCAGCTTAAGAGCGGGGGGGATAACAGATACGCAGTATTTT. Translated: CASSLRAGGITDTQYF. V usage is TRBV7-3 and J usage is TRBJ2-3, with 10 positions matching TRBD2. V was pared by 1 base and J by 3 bases, with 4 bases of the junction left unmatched. CDR3 size: 16 residues. Germline loops: CDR1 SGHTA, CDR2 FQGTGA.